The 9 T cell receptor beta chains presented below share a single source sample, sequenced in a study of a mutant IDH1 vaccine in newly diagnosed glioma. Time point here: baseline, week 1 (first vaccination visit). As to treatment: pre-vaccination baseline after standard-of-care therapy. The method was immunoSEQ multiplex PCR; TCRdb's version includes in-frame clones alone and lacks a portion of them. The data show roughly 70,000 clones, with 80% to 90% seen just once and 4.6% held by the top ten. The material sequenced was peripheral blood mononuclear cells (PBMCs), taken from a glioma patient treated with radiotherapy, temozolomide or both. These receptors all stem from a woman between 18 and 29 years old with glioma. Some clones in this sample may be carry-over from other donors' samples.

J is TRBJ1-2 and V is TRBV29-1; no definite D call. The CDR3 runs to 12 residues. Germline V gene data show CDR1 as SQVTM and CDR2 as ANQGSEA. V lost 6 bases, J lost 3 bases, and 11 bases lay in between. The CDR3: CSVTLFDYGYTF. The CDR3 bases are TGCAGCGTGACCCTATTCGACTATGGCTACACCTTC.

The rearrangement links TRBV5-5 to TRBJ1-1; tentatively, D is TRBD1 (6 bases). Germline V CDR1 and CDR2: SGHKS, YYEKEE (reference sequence). This CDR3 is 19 amino acids long. The V end was cut by 0 bases, the J end by 0 bases, with 21 bases between. Here the CDR3 reads CASSLGLWRTDTLNTEAFF. As DNA, the CDR3 is TGTGCCAGCAGCTTGGGATTATGGAGGACAGATACCCTGAACACTGAAGCTTTCTTT.

The chain links TRBV13 to TRBJ2-7; D is tentatively TRBD1 or TRBD2 (5 bases each). The CDR3 extends over 13 amino acids. V shed 6 bases and J shed 2 bases, with 11 bases lying between them. Germline V lookup: CDR1 PRHDT, CDR2 FYEKMQ (reference sequence). Written as DNA, the CDR3 is TGTGCCAGCAGGGGGGACGGAGCCTACGAGCAGTACTTC. It codes for CASRGDGAYEQYF.

The rearrangement links TRBV5-6 to TRBJ1-6; D possibly corresponds to TRBD1 (6 bases). This CDR3 region has 15 residues. The ends were cut back, 4 bases at V and 6 bases at J, with 14 bases in the middle. Germline V CDR1 and CDR2: SGHDT, YYEEEE. This CDR3 reads CASSPVGGGNSPLHF. In DNA, the CDR3 is TGTGCCAGCAGCCCCGTCGGGGGCGGTAATTCACCCCTCCACTTT.

V and J are TRBV4-1 and TRBJ1-2; 9 bases are shared with TRBD1. CDR1 is MGHRA and CDR2 is YSYEKL in the germline V gene. The CDR3 consists of 17 residues. After removal of 0 bases from V and 7 bases from J, the junction contained 12 bases not matched to a gene. The CDR3 nucleotides read TGCGCCAGCAGCCAAGAGGACCTTACAGGGGGCGTCGGTGGCTACACCTTC. Amino acids: CASSQEDLTGGVGGYTF.

The chain uses TRBV6-1 and TRBJ2-5; 9 bases fit TRBD2. Germline loops: CDR1 MNHNS, CDR2 SASEGT. With 1 base clipped from V and 6 bases from J, the junction kept 12 bases outside the gene matches. The length of the CDR3 is 17 residues. The CDR3 protein is CASSEVPPGLAQKTQYF. CDR3 bases: TGTGCCAGCAGTGAAGTCCCTCCGGGACTAGCTCAAAAGACCCAGTACTTC.

This clone has more than one count but fewer than ten. The chain joins TRBV11-2 to TRBJ2-3, with D perhaps TRBD1 or TRBD2 (6 bases each). V was pared by 5 bases and J by 5 bases, with 8 bases between. Germline V CDR1 and CDR2: SGHAT, FQNNGV. CDR3 length: 12 amino acids. This CDR3 reads CASSRGVDTQYF. As DNA, the CDR3 is TGTGCCAGCAGCAGGGGGGTAGATACGCAGTATTTT. Full variable domain (remainder filled in from reference TRBV11-2 and TRBJ2-3): EAGVAQSPRYKIIEKRQSVAFWCNPISGHATLYWYQQILGQGPKLLIQFQNNGVVDDSQLPKDRFSAERLKGVDSTLKIQPAKLEDSAVYLCASSRGVDTQYFGPGTRLTVL.

The chain recombines TRBV18 with TRBJ1-2; unclear D gene. Germline CDR1 reads KGHSH; CDR2 reads LQKENI. This CDR3 comprises 11 residues. V was clipped by 3 bases and J by 8 bases, with 7 bases between them. DNA of the CDR3: TGTGCCAGCTCACCTGGCCAGGGCTACACCTTC. Protein sequence: CASSPGQGYTF.

This clone was observed a handful of times. The CDR3 DNA is TGTGCCAGCTCACCACTGGACACTGAAGCTTTCTTT. Translated: CASSPLDTEAFF. V and J are TRBV18 and TRBJ1-1; D ambiguous. The germline gives CDR1 KGHSH, CDR2 LQKENI. CDR3 size: 12 residues. V was cut by 1 base and J by 3 bases, with 3 bases left in between.